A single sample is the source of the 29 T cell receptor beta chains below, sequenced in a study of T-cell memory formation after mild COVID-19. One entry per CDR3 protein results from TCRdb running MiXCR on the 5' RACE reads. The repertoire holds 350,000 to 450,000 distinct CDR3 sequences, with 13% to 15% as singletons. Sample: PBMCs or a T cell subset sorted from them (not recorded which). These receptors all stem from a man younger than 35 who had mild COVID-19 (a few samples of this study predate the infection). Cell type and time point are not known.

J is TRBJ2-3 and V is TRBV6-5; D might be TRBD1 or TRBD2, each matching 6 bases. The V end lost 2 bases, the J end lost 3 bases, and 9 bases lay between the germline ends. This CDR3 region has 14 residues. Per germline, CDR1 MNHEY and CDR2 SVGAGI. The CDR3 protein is CASSYTGTTDTQYF. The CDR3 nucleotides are TGTGCCAGCAGTTACACAGGGACTACAGATACGCAGTATTTT.

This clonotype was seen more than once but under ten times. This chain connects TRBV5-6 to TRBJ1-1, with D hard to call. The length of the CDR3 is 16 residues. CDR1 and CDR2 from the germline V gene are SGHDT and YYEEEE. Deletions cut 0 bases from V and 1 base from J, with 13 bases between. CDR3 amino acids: CASSLAVGRQNTEAFF. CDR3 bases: TGTGCCAGCAGCTTGGCCGTCGGGCGGCAGAACACTGAAGCTTTCTTT.

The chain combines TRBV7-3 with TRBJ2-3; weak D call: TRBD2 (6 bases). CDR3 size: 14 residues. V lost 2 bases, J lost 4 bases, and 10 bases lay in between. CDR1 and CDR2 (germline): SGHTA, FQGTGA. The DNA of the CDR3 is TGTGCCAGCAGCTTAGCGGGAAGGGCAGATACGCAGTATTTT. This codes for CASSLAGRADTQYF.

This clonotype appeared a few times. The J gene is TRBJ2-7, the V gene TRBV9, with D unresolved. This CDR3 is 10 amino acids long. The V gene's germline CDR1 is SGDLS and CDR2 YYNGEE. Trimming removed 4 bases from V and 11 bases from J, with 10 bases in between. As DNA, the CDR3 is TGTGCCAGCAGCCCCTTTGGGGAGTACGTC. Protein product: CASSPFGEYV.

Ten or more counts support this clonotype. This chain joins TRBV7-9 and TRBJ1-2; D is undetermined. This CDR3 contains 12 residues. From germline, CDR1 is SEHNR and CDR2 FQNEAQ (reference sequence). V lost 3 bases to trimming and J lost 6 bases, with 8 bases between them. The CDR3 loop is CASSFPGNGYTF. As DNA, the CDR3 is TGTGCCAGCAGCTTCCCGGGAAATGGCTACACCTTC.

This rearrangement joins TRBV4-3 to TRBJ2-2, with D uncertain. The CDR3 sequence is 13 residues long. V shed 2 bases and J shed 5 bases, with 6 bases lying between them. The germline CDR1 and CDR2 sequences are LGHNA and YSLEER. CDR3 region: CASSQPVTGELFF. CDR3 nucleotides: TGCGCCAGCAGCCAACCTGTTACCGGGGAGCTGTTTTTT.

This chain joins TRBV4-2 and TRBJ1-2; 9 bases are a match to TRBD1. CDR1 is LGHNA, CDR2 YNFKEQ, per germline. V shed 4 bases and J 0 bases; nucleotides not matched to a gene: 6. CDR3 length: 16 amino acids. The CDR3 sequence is CASSPGDRVPNYGYTF. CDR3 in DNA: TGTGCCAGCAGCCCCGGGGACAGGGTACCTAACTATGGCTACACCTTC.

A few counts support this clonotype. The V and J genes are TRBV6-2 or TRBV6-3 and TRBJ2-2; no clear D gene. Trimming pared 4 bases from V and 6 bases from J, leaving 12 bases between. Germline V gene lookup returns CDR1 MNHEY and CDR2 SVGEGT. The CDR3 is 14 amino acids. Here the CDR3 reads CASSSPLDAGELFF. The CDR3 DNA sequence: TGTGCCAGCAGTTCCCCTTTGGATGCCGGGGAGCTGTTTTTT.

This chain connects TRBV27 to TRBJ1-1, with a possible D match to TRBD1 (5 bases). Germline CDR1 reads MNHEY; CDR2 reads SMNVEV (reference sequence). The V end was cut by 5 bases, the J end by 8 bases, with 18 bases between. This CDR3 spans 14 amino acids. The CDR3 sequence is CASSDQGGRTEAFF. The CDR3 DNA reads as TGTGCCAGCAGTGATCAGGGAGGACGAACCGAAGCTTTCTTT.

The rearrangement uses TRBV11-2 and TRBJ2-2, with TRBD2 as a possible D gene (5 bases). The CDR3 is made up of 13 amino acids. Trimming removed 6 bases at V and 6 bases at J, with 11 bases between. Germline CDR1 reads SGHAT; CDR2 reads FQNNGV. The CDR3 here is CASRPTRAGELFF. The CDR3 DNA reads TGTGCCAGCAGACCTACTAGGGCCGGGGAGCTGTTTTTT.

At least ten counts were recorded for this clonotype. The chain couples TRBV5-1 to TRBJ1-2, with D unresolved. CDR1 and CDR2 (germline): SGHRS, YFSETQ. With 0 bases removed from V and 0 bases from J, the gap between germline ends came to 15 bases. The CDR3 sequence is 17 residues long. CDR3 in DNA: TGCGCCAGCAGCTTGGAAAGGCCGGGTTCAGCTAACTATGGCTACACCTTC. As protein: CASSLERPGSANYGYTF. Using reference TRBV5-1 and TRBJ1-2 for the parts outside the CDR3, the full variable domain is KAGVTQTPRYLIKTRGQQVTLSCSPISGHRSVSWYQQTPGQGLQFLFEYFSETQRNKGNFPGRFSGRQFSNSRSEMNVSTLELGDSALYLCASSLERPGSANYGYTFGSGTRLTVV.

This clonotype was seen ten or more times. For the CDR3, the DNA is TGTGCCAGCAGCCTCCGGACTAGCAGCAATGAGCAGTTCTTC. This translates into CASSLRTSSNEQFF. V and J are TRBV7-9 and TRBJ2-1, with 8 bases fitting TRBD2. This CDR3 spans 14 amino acids. V shed 5 bases and J 6 bases; nucleotides not matched to a gene: 6. Germline V gene sequence: CDR1 SEHNR, CDR2 FQNEAQ (reference sequence). The full variable domain, in which reference TRBV7-9 and TRBJ2-1 provide the parts outside the CDR3, is DTGVSQNPRHKITKRGQNVTFRCDPISEHNRLYWYRQTLGQGPEFLTYFQNEAQLEKSRLLSDRFSAERPKGSFSTLEIQRTEQGDSAMYLCASSLRTSSNEQFFGPGTRLTVL.

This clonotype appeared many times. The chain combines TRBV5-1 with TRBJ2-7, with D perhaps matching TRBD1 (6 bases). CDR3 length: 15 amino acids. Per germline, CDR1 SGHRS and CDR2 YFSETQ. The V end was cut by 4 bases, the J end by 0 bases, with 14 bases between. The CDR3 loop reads CASSATGLRSYEQYF. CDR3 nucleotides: TGCGCCAGCAGCGCCACAGGGTTACGCTCCTACGAGCAGTACTTC.

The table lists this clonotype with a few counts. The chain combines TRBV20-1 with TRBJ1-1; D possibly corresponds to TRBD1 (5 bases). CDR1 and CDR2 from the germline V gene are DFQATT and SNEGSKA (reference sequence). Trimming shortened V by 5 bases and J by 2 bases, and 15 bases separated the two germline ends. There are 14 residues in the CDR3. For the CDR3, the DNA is TGCAGTGCTCCCCGGGGGATCATAAACACTGAAGCTTTCTTT. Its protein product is CSAPRGIINTEAFF.

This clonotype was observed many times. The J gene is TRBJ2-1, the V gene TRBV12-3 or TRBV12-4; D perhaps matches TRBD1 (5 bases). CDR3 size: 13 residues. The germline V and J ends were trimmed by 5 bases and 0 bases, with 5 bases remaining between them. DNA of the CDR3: TGTGCCAGCAGTGACAGCTCCTACAATGAGCAGTTCTTC. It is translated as CASSDSSYNEQFF.

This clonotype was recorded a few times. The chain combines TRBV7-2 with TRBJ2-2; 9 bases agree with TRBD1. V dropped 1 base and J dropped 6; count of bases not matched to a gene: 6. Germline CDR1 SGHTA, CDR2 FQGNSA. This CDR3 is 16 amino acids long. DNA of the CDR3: TGTGCCAGCAGCTTAGACGGGACAGGGTCGGCCGGGGAGCTGTTTTTT. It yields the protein CASSLDGTGSAGELFF.

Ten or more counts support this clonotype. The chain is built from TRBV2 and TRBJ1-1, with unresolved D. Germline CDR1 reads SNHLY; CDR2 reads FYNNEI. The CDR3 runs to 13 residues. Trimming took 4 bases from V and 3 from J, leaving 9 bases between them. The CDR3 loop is CASSGVRDTEAFF. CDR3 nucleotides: TGTGCCAGCAGTGGCGTAAGGGACACTGAAGCTTTCTTT.

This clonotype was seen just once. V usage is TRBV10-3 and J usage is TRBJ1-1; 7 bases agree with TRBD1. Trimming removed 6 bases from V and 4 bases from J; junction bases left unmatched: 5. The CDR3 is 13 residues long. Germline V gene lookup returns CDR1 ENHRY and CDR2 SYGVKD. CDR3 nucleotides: TGTGCCATCAGCGTAGAGGGGGCCACTGAAGCTTTCTTT. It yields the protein CAISVEGATEAFF.

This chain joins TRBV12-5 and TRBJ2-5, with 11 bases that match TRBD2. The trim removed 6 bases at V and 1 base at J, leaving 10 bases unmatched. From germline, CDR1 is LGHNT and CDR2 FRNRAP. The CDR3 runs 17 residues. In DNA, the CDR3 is TGTGCTAGTGGCAACCCACGACTAGCGGGACTCCAAGAGACCCAGTACTTC. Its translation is CASGNPRLAGLQETQYF.

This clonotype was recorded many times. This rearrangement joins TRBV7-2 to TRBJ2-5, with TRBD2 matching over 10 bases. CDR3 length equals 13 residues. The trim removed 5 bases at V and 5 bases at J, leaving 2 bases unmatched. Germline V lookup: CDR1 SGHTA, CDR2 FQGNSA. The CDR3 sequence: CASSPGLAETQYF. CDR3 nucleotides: TGTGCCAGCAGCCCGGGACTAGCGGAGACCCAGTACTTC.

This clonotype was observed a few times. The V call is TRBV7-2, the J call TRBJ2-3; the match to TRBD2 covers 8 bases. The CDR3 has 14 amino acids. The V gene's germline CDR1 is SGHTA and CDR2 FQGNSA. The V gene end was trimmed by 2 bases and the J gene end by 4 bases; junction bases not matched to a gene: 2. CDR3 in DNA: TGTGCCAGCAGCTTAACTAGCGGATCAGATACGCAGTATTTT. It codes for CASSLTSGSDTQYF. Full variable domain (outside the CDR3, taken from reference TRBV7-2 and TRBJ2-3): GAGVSQSPSNKVTEKGKDVELRCDPISGHTALYWYRQSLGQGLEFLIYFQGNSAPDKSGLPSDRFSAERTGGSVSTLTIQRTQQEDSAVYLCASSLTSGSDTQYFGPGTRLTVL.

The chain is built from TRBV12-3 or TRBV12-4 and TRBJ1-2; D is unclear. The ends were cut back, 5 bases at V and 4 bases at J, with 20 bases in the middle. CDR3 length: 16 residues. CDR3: CASSPNPPRTAYGYTF. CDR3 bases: TGTGCCAGCAGTCCCAACCCGCCCCGGACGGCCTATGGCTACACCTTC.

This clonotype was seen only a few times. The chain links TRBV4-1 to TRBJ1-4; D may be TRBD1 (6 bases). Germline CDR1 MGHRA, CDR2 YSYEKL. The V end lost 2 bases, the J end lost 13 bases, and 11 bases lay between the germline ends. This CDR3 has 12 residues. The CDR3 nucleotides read TGCGCCAGCAGCCAAACAGGGTTTGCACTGTTTTTT. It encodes CASSQTGFALFF.

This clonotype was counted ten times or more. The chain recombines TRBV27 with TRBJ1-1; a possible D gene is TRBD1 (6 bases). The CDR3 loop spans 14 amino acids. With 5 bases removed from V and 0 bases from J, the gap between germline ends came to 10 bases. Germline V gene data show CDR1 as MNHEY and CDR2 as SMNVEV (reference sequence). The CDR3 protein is CASSRTGLNTEAFF. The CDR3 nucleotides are TGTGCCAGCAGTCGAACAGGGCTGAACACTGAAGCTTTCTTT.

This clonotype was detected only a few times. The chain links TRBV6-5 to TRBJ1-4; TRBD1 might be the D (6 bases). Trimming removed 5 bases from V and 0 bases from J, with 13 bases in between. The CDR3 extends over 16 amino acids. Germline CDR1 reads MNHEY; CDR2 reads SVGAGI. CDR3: CASSTRGAATNEKLFF. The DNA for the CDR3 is TGTGCCAGCAGTACGCGGGGGGCTGCAACTAATGAAAAACTGTTTTTT.

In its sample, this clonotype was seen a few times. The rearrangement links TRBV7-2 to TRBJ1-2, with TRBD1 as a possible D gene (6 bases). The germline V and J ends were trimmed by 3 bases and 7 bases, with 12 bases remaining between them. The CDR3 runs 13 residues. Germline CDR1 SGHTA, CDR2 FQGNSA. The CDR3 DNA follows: TGTGCCAGCAGCTTGCAGGGGTTAGCTGGCTACACCTTC. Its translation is CASSLQGLAGYTF.

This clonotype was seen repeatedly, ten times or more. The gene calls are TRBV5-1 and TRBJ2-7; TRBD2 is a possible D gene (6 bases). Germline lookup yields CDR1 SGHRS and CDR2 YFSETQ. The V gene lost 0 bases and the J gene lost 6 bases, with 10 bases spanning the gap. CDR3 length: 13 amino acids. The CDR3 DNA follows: TGCGCCAGCAGCTTGGAGTGGAGGGGCGAGCAGTACTTC. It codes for CASSLEWRGEQYF. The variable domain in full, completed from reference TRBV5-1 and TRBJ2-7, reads KAGVTQTPRYLIKTRGQQVTLSCSPISGHRSVSWYQQTPGQGLQFLFEYFSETQRNKGNFPGRFSGRQFSNSRSEMNVSTLELGDSALYLCASSLEWRGEQYFGPGTRLTVT.

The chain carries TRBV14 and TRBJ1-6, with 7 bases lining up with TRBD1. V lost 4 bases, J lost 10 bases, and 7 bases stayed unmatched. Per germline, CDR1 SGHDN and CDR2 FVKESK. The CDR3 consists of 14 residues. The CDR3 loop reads CASSRTGWDSPLHF. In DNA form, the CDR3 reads TGTGCCAGCAGCCGGACAGGTTGGGACTCACCCCTCCACTTT.

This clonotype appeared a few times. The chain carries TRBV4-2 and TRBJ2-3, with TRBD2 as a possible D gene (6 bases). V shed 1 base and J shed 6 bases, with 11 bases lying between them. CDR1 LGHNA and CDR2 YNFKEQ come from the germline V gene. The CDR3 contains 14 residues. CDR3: CASSQVGGTDTQYF. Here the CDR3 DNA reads TGTGCCAGCAGCCAAGTAGGAGGGACCGATACGCAGTATTTT.